This TCR beta chain was identified during a study of blood T cells in healthy people across ages. This clonotype was seen ten or more times. The authors ran a second PCR of about 7 to 12 cycles using a sample-barcoded 5' primer and a J-beta primer mix. All cDNA molecules were each tagged by a template-switch adaptor with 12 random nucleotides. TCRdb processed the 5' RACE reads anew with MiXCR; each CDR3 protein has one entry. The sample consists of hundreds of thousands of distinct CDR3 sequences, approximately 50% of them appearing once. This TCR came from a man between 60 and 75 years old in good health. The sample taken for sequencing was blood.

This chain's CDR3 is CASSSGTSGETQYF. The CDR3 coding sequence is TGTGCCAGCAGCTCGGGGACCAGCGGAGAGACCCAGTACTTC. The chain employs TRBV11-3 and TRBJ2-5, with D perhaps given as TRBD1 or TRBD2 (5 bases each). The germline CDR1 and CDR2 sequences are SGHNT and YENEEA. With 4 bases removed from V and 4 bases from J, the gap between germline ends came to 13 bases. The CDR3 runs to 14 residues. The variable domain in full, with the rest retrieved from reference TRBV11-3 and TRBJ2-5, is EAGVVQSPRYKIIEKKQPVAFWCNPISGHNTLYWYLQNLGQGPELLIRYENEEAVDDSQLPKDRFSAERLKGVDSTLKIQPAELGDSAVYLCASSSGTSGETQYFGPGTRLLVL.